Listed below are T cell receptor beta chains from one sample, sequenced in a study of cytomegalovirus exposure and HLA in healthy donors. TCRdb keeps only in-frame clones here, not all; method: immunoSEQ multiplex PCR. The sample has around 200,000 clones; 70% to 80% are singletons. The sequenced sample was PBMCs. These receptor sequences come from a girl under 10 years old in good health and CMV-seronegative. CDR3s include the opening cysteine and the closing phenylalanine or tryptophan. D genes are given only for firm matches. Clone size is given for some rows only: seen once, a few or many times, or a class if the clone is expanded.

j_gene	abundance	v_gene	d_gene	CDR3aa	CDR3nt
TRBJ2-2	-	TRBV14	-	CASGHHSGSRELFF	TGTGCCAGCGGACACCACAGTGGCAGCAGGGAGCTGTTTTTT
TRBJ2-5	few	TRBV5-6	-	CASSLKGPETQYF	TGTGCCAGCAGCTTGAAGGGGCCTGAGACCCAGTACTTC
TRBJ2-1	-	TRBV16	-	CASQRLIMREQFF	TGTGCCAGCCAACGCCTCATCATGAGGGAGCAGTTCTTC
TRBJ1-1	-	TRBV4-1	-	CASSQGAFPYTEAFF	TGCGCCAGCAGCCAAGGGGCGTTTCCGTACACTGAAGCTTTCTTT
TRBJ1-6	-	TRBV27	-	CASSPISDNSPLHF	TGTGCCAGCAGTCCTATTTCTGATAATTCACCCCTCCACTTT
TRBJ2-7	-	TRBV5-4	TRBD1	CASGTGALYEQYF	TGTGCCAGCGGGACAGGGGCACTCTACGAGCAGTACTTC
TRBJ1-5	once	TRBV6-5	-	CASSSGGYGQPQHF	TGTGCCAGCAGTTCCGGAGGGTACGGACAGCCCCAGCATTTT
TRBJ2-7	-	TRBV27	TRBD2	CASSPRLAGAYEQYF	TGTGCCAGCAGCCCTAGACTAGCGGGAGCCTACGAGCAGTACTTC
TRBJ2-6	-	TRBV7-9	TRBD1	CASSGKGADSGANVLTF	TGTGCCAGCAGCGGGAAGGGGGCCGACTCTGGGGCCAACGTCCTGACTTTC
TRBJ1-4	-	TRBV6-1	TRBD1	CASSEPGQGSEKLFF	TGTGCCAGCAGTGAACCCGGACAGGGTAGTGAAAAACTGTTTTTT
TRBJ1-2	-	TRBV10-3	-	CAISEPKAGRANYGYTF	TGTGCCATCAGTGAGCCGAAGGCAGGGCGAGCTAACTATGGCTACACCTTC
TRBJ1-2	-	TRBV18	TRBD1	CASSASTGGYGYTF	TGTGCCAGCTCAGCATCAACAGGGGGTTATGGCTACACCTTC
TRBJ1-2	few	TRBV6-1	-	CASSFQGTNYGYTF	TGTGCCAGCAGTTTCCAGGGGACTAACTATGGCTACACCTTC
TRBJ2-3	once	TRBV13	-	CASSLAQLGATDTQYF	TGTGCCAGCAGCTTAGCCCAGCTGGGGGCAACAGATACGCAGTATTTT
TRBJ2-3	-	TRBV5-1	TRBD2	CASSLALAGVASTDTQYF	TGCGCCAGCAGCTTGGCTTTAGCGGGGGTCGCTAGCACAGATACGCAGTATTTT
TRBJ1-3	once	TRBV30	-	CATPGAGNTIYF	TGTGCGACCCCGGGGGCTGGAAACACCATATATTTT
TRBJ1-2	few	TRBV5-6	-	CASSLESRGYGYTF	TGTGCCAGCAGCTTGGAATCGCGCGGCTATGGCTACACCTTC
TRBJ1-2	-	TRBV4-1	-	CASSQDRSGPRGYGYTF	TGCGCCAGCAGCCAAGATCGGTCCGGGCCCCGGGGCTATGGCTACACCTTC
TRBJ1-4	-	TRBV5-1	TRBD1	CASSNAGQANEKLFF	TGCGCCAGCAGCAACGCGGGACAGGCTAATGAAAAACTGTTTTTT
TRBJ2-3	-	TRBV29-1	TRBD2	CSVARLAGGVGTDTQYF	TGCAGCGTTGCTAGGCTAGCGGGGGGAGTTGGCACAGATACGCAGTATTTT
TRBJ1-2	-	TRBV7-9	TRBD1	CASRRGDRGDNYGYTF	TGTGCCAGCAGGCGGGGAGACAGGGGCGATAACTATGGCTACACCTTC
TRBJ2-2	-	TRBV6-5	-	CASSYSQAGELFF	TGTGCCAGCAGTTACTCCCAGGCCGGGGAGCTGTTTTTT
TRBJ1-1	-	TRBV2	TRBD1	CASSEDRVNTEAFF	TGTGCCAGCAGTGAGGACAGGGTGAACACTGAAGCTTTCTTT
TRBJ2-3	-	TRBV18	TRBD2	CASSPLAGLITDTQYF	TGTGCCAGCTCACCATTAGCGGGCCTCATCACAGATACGCAGTATTTT
TRBJ1-1	few	TRBV29-1	-	CSVERRVRWENTEAFF	TGCAGCGTTGAAAGGAGGGTCAGGTGGGAGAACACTGAAGCTTTCTTT
TRBJ2-3	-	TRBV5-1	-	CASSFGQIVPDTQYF	TGCGCCAGCAGCTTTGGACAGATTGTACCAGATACGCAGTATTTT
TRBJ2-7	-	TRBV7-9	TRBD2	CASSPLKPGLAGEQYF	TGTGCCAGCAGCCCCCTCAAACCGGGACTAGCGGGCGAGCAGTACTTC
TRBJ1-2	once	TRBV6-1	TRBD1	CASSVQGRSSNYGYTF	TGTGCCAGCAGTGTACAGGGGAGGAGTTCTAACTATGGCTACACCTTC
TRBJ2-7	-	TRBV27	-	CASSLRTNYEQYF	TGTGCCAGCAGTTTAAGGACAAACTACGAGCAGTACTTC
TRBJ2-1	once	TRBV5-1	TRBD2	CASSLGLAGSNEQFF	TGCGCCAGCAGCTTGGGACTAGCGGGATCCAATGAGCAGTTCTTC
TRBJ1-3	-	TRBV19	-	CASSATQALLSISGNTIYF	TGTGCCAGTAGTGCTACCCAGGCCCTTCTCTCAATCTCTGGAAACACCATATATTTT
TRBJ2-2	-	TRBV19	-	CASIDTGPANTGELFF	TGTGCCAGTATTGATACAGGACCCGCGAACACCGGGGAGCTGTTTTTT
TRBJ1-1	-	TRBV19	-	CASSIGGGTEAFF	TGTGCCAGTAGTATTGGGGGGGGCACTGAAGCTTTCTTT
TRBJ2-3	few	TRBV5-1	-	CASSWTEGDTQYF	TGCGCCAGCAGCTGGACAGAGGGAGATACGCAGTATTTT
TRBJ2-7	-	TRBV9	-	CASSVEPHQGSYEQYF	TGTGCCAGCAGCGTAGAACCCCACCAGGGCTCCTACGAGCAGTACTTC
TRBJ1-3	-	TRBV5-1	-	CASRSVGGGPGNTIYF	TGCGCCAGCAGATCGGTTGGGGGGGGCCCTGGAAACACCATATATTTT
TRBJ2-7	-	TRBV20-1	-	CSARGATEQYF	TGCAGTGCTAGAGGAGCAACCGAGCAGTACTTC
TRBJ2-5	-	TRBV27	TRBD2	CASSLGLALYQETQYF	TGTGCCAGCAGTTTAGGACTAGCACTTTACCAAGAGACCCAGTACTTC
TRBJ1-2	-	TRBV9	TRBD1	CASSVGTGGNYGYTF	TGTGCCAGCAGCGTAGGTACAGGGGGTAACTATGGCTACACCTTC
TRBJ1-5	-	TRBV7-2	-	CASSLEGGAYSNQPQHF	TGTGCCAGCAGCTTAGAAGGTGGAGCTTATAGCAATCAGCCCCAGCATTTT
TRBJ1-6	-	TRBV19	TRBD1	CASAGTGNSPLHF	TGTGCCAGTGCCGGGACAGGGAATTCACCCCTCCACTTT
TRBJ2-2	-	TRBV6-5	TRBD2	CASSLNRDYKRELFF	TGTGCCAGCAGCCTAAACCGGGACTATAAAAGGGAGCTGTTTTTT
TRBJ1-2	-	TRBV19	-	CASSVQHSGGGYTF	TGTGCCAGTAGTGTTCAACATAGTGGCGGTGGCTACACCTTC
TRBJ1-5	-	TRBV2	TRBD1	CASRSGTGGVQPQHF	TGTGCCAGCAGATCCGGGACAGGGGGCGTTCAGCCCCAGCATTTT
TRBJ1-5	-	TRBV18	-	CASSPGGNQPQHF	TGTGCCAGCTCACCCGGGGGCAATCAGCCCCAGCATTTT
TRBJ1-1	-	TRBV4-1	-	CASSQEGQWNTEAFF	TGCGCCAGCAGCCAAGAAGGACAGTGGAACACTGAAGCTTTCTTT
TRBJ1-1	-	TRBV30	TRBD1	CAWTLLGDREAFF	TGTGCCTGGACCCTACTGGGGGACAGGGAAGCTTTCTTT
TRBJ2-1	-	TRBV19	TRBD2	CASSIVGGASYNEQFF	TGTGCCAGTAGTATAGTCGGGGGGGCGTCCTACAATGAGCAGTTCTTC
TRBJ2-3	-	TRBV7-8	-	CASNSGSTDTQYF	TGTGCCAGCAACAGCGGAAGCACAGATACGCAGTATTTT
TRBJ2-5	-	TRBV5-1	-	CASTPGGQETQYF	TGCGCCAGCACCCCCGGAGGGCAAGAGACCCAGTACTTC
TRBJ2-1	-	TRBV5-1	-	CASRSTGSSYNEQFF	TGCGCCAGCAGGTCTACAGGGAGCTCCTACAATGAGCAGTTCTTC
TRBJ2-6	once	TRBV9	-	CASRSDGRSGANVLTF	TGTGCCAGCAGGTCCGATGGCCGCTCTGGGGCCAACGTCCTGACTTTC
TRBJ1-1	-	TRBV6-1	TRBD1	CASSEAGQGVEGNTEAFF	TGTGCCAGCAGTGAGGCGGGACAGGGTGTTGAGGGGAACACTGAAGCTTTCTTT
TRBJ2-1	-	TRBV7-9	TRBD2	CASSLSSGGSNEQFF	TGTGCCAGCAGCTTATCTAGCGGGGGGTCCAATGAGCAGTTCTTC
TRBJ1-1	-	TRBV19	-	CASSGGWNTEAFF	TGTGCCAGTAGTGGAGGTTGGAACACTGAAGCTTTCTTT
TRBJ2-7	-	TRBV18	-	CASSNNVLRDYEQYF	TGTGCCAGCTCAAACAACGTGTTACGGGACTACGAGCAGTACTTC
TRBJ2-6	few	TRBV5-1	-	CASSPESSGASGANVLTF	TGCGCCAGCAGCCCGGAGAGTTCTGGGGCCTCTGGGGCCAACGTCCTGACTTTC